The 32 T cell receptor beta chains presented below share a single source sample, sequenced in a study of CD8+ T cells in alopecia areata. Treatment of the sample: oral pan-JAK inhibitor, 5-10 mg twice daily. Sequencing used cDNA as its template, made by extracting RNA and reverse transcribing it. Profiled with immunoSEQ multiplex PCR; TCRdb holds only in-frame clones, not every one. The sample holds about 220,000 clones, 50% to 70% seen once. The input for sequencing was CD4+ T cells sorted from blood, taken at week 4, from a patient treated with tofacitinib. The receptor source for this set is a human donor with alopecia areata.

The V and J genes are TRBV4-3 and TRBJ1-6, with TRBD1 matching over 9 bases. This CDR3 contains 16 residues. Germline trimming cut 3 bases from V and 8 bases from J; bases unmatched to any gene: 8. CDR1 is LGHNA and CDR2 is YSLEER in the germline V gene. The CDR3 sequence is CASSQNLQGAYSPLHF. In nucleotides, the CDR3 is TGCGCCAGCAGCCAGAACCTACAGGGGGCCTATTCACCCCTCCACTTT.

This chain uses TRBV5-4 with TRBJ2-3, with 7 bases that match TRBD1. V trimming: 4 bases; J trimming: 4 bases; junction bases outside the gene matches: 9. Germline CDR1 reads SGHNT; CDR2 reads YYREEE (reference sequence). The CDR3 covers 15 residues. Written as DNA, the CDR3 is TGTGCCAGCAGCCCGACAGGGTCGGTTTCAGATACGCAGTATTTT. Translation: CASSPTGSVSDTQYF.

This clone came up a few times. This chain uses TRBV5-6 with TRBJ2-3; a weak D match, TRBD1 (5 bases). The V end was cut by 3 bases, the J end by 9 bases, with 17 bases between. The V gene's germline CDR1 is SGHDT and CDR2 YYEEEE. The CDR3 is made up of 14 amino acids. DNA of the CDR3: TGTGCCAGCAGCTCATGGGCAGGGCAACCCACGCAGTATTTT. Residues: CASSSWAGQPTQYF.

The J gene is TRBJ1-3, the V gene TRBV25-1; D may be TRBD1 (6 bases). The V and J ends lost 8 bases and 8 bases respectively, with 13 bases between them. The CDR3 totals 12 residues. Germline-derived CDR1 and CDR2 are MGHDK and SYGVNS. The CDR3, as DNA: TGTGCCAGCCGGAAGGGGGTAGACACCATATATTTT. It codes for CASRKGVDTIYF.

This rearrangement joins TRBV4-3 to TRBJ1-2, with no clear D. Germline-derived CDR1 and CDR2 are LGHNA and YSLEER. The V end was cut by 2 bases, the J end by 4 bases, with 14 bases between. The CDR3 contains 15 residues. DNA for the CDR3: TGCGCCAGCAGCCAATCCTCCTTGTTGGGCTATGGCTACACCTTC. Its protein product is CASSQSSLLGYGYTF.

J is TRBJ2-1 and V is TRBV7-2; 8 bases align to TRBD1. CDR1 is SGHTA, CDR2 FQGNSA, per germline. There are 16 residues in the CDR3. The V gene end was trimmed by 5 bases and the J gene end by 4 bases; junction bases not matched to a gene: 10. The CDR3 coding sequence is TGTGCCAGCAGCGGACAGGGTCAACTGCGTTACAATGAGCAGTTCTTC. This sequence encodes CASSGQGQLRYNEQFF.

There are a few counts of this clone. This rearrangement joins TRBV4-3 to TRBJ2-7, with D possibly TRBD1 on 5 matching bases. Trimming removed 6 bases at V and 1 base at J, with 10 bases between. This CDR3 is 13 amino acids long. Germline CDR1 and CDR2: LGHNA and YSLEER. The CDR3 nucleotides are TGCGCCAGCAGTTTTGCAGGGTCCTACGAGCAGTACTTC. It is translated as CASSFAGSYEQYF.

Remarks on this clone: In the same sample, other DNA sequences code for this CDR3. The DNA for the CDR3 is TGCAGCGTAGAACAGGGCTATGGCTACACCTTC. Translated, it gives CSVEQGYGYTF. The chain is built from TRBV29-1 and TRBJ1-2, with D perhaps matching TRBD1 (6 bases). The germline gives CDR1 SQVTM, CDR2 ANQGSEA. Trimming cost V 6 bases and J 4 bases, with 9 bases left between them. This CDR3 has 11 residues.

The V call is TRBV30, the J call TRBJ2-7, with 8 positions matching TRBD1. Germline CDR1 GTSNPN, CDR2 SVGIG (reference sequence). V dropped 5 bases and J dropped 3; count of bases not matched to a gene: 6. The CDR3 extends over 13 amino acids. CDR3 in DNA: TGTGCCTGGGGGACAGGAGGTAACTACGAGCAGTACTTC. This translates into CAWGTGGNYEQYF.

This clone was seen a handful of times. This rearrangement joins TRBV18 to TRBJ1-4; D is unclear. Looked up from germline, CDR1 is KGHSH and CDR2 is LQKENI. The CDR3 runs 15 residues. Between the trimmed V and J ends, which lost 5 bases and 5 bases, there was a span of 15 bases. CDR3 protein: CASSKRTGENEKLFF. The CDR3, as DNA: TGTGCCAGCTCAAAAAGGACGGGTGAAAATGAAAAACTGTTTTTT.

The V and J genes are TRBV4-3 and TRBJ2-7, with D tentatively TRBD2 (6 bases). The CDR3 runs to 16 residues. CDR1 is LGHNA, CDR2 YSLEER, per germline. Trimming removed 0 bases at V and 2 bases at J, with 14 bases between. CDR3 region: CASSQDGGMTTYEQYF. For the CDR3, the DNA is TGCGCCAGCAGCCAAGATGGGGGGATGACGACCTACGAGCAGTACTTC.

The rearrangement links TRBV4-2 to TRBJ2-1; D may match TRBD1 or TRBD2 (5 bases each). The CDR3 sequence is 16 residues long. Germline CDR1 and CDR2: LGHNA and YNFKEQ. V lost 4 bases and J 6 bases, leaving 19 bases between the germline ends. The CDR3 DNA is TGTGCCAGCAGCCCCTTTCGTGGGGGAAAGAGCAATGAGCAGTTCTTC. Its protein product is CASSPFRGGKSNEQFF.

The gene calls are TRBV30 and TRBJ1-1; D remains ambiguous. This CDR3 is built from 13 residues. The V gene lost 3 bases and the J gene lost 0 bases, with 8 bases spanning the gap. The germline V gene has CDR1 GTSNPN and CDR2 SVGIG (reference sequence). CDR3 nucleotides: TGTGCCTGGAGCCAGACCCTGAACACTGAAGCTTTCTTT. Its protein is CAWSQTLNTEAFF.

Concerning this clone: One junction end disagrees with the germline gene, perhaps due to a read error. The chain carries TRBV29-1 and TRBJ1-1; D is unresolved. The CDR3 runs 13 residues. CDR1 is SQVTM and CDR2 is ANQGSEA in the germline V gene. The CDR3 is CSGARARNAEAFF. The CDR3 DNA reads as TGCAGCGGGGCCCGGGCCCGGAACGCTGAAGCTTTCTTT.

This clone was observed at least ten times. In the same sample, other DNA sequences code for this CDR3. The chain joins TRBV4-3 to TRBJ1-1; D not certain. V gave up 6 bases and J gave up 0 bases, with 8 bases separating them. CDR1 is LGHNA and CDR2 is YSLEER in the germline V gene. This CDR3 is 13 amino acids long. The CDR3 DNA follows: TGCGCCAGCAGTCGAGCAGTGAACACTGAAGCTTTCTTT. Amino acids: CASSRAVNTEAFF.

This clone has just a few counts. Here the CDR3 DNA reads TGTGCCAGCAGCCCCAGGATCTCTGGGGCCAACGTCCTGACTTTC. This encodes CASSPRISGANVLTF. The V call is TRBV7-2, the J call TRBJ2-6, with D unclear. CDR1 and CDR2 from the germline V gene are SGHTA and FQGNSA. V was pared by 5 bases and J by 0 bases, with 8 bases between. This CDR3 has 15 amino acids.

J is TRBJ1-1 and V is TRBV6-5; possibly TRBD1 for D (6 bases). V was shortened by 6 bases and J by 1 base, with 15 bases between the two germline ends. Germline V lookup: CDR1 MNHEY, CDR2 SVGAGI. The CDR3 totals 15 residues. DNA for the CDR3: TGTGCCAGCAGAGCCATGGGGGGGGCGAACACTGAAGCTTTCTTT. Translated, it gives CASRAMGGANTEAFF.

J is TRBJ2-2 and V is TRBV5-1, with TRBD1 as a possible D gene (6 bases). The germline V and J ends were trimmed by 0 bases and 6 bases, with 12 bases remaining between them. CDR1 and CDR2 (germline): SGHRS, YFSETQ. This CDR3 contains 15 residues. In DNA, the CDR3 is TGCGCCAGCAGCTTGGCTACTACAGGGTCCGGGGAGCTGTTTTTT. Its translation is CASSLATTGSGELFF.

V gene TRBV15 combines with J gene TRBJ1-6, with 9 bases aligning to TRBD1. V trimming: 0 bases; J trimming: 10 bases; junction bases outside the gene matches: 4. CDR3 length: 15 residues. The germline CDR1 and CDR2 sequences are LNHNV and YYDKDF (reference sequence). CDR3 in amino acids: CATSRDRTGASPLHF. The DNA of the CDR3 is TGTGCCACCAGCAGAGATCGGACAGGGGCATCACCCCTCCACTTT.

This chain uses TRBV9 with TRBJ1-5; tentatively, D is TRBD1 (5 bases). The CDR3 is made up of 14 amino acids. V shed 3 bases and J shed 0 bases, with 7 bases lying between them. CDR1 is SGDLS and CDR2 is YYNGEE in the germline V gene. The CDR3 bases are TGTGCCAGCAGCGACAGGTATAGCAATCAGCCCCAGCATTTT. This encodes CASSDRYSNQPQHF.

V and J are TRBV7-7 and TRBJ2-1; 12 bases line up with TRBD2. The CDR3 is 14 residues long. V lost 1 base, J lost 8 bases, and 0 bases stayed unmatched. Germline CDR1 SSHAT, CDR2 FNYEAQ (reference sequence). CDR3 in DNA: TGTGCCAGCAGCTTAGGACTAGCGGGGGATGAGCAGTTCTTC. This gives the protein CASSLGLAGDEQFF. The full variable domain, completed using reference TRBV7-7 and TRBJ2-1, is GAGVSQSPRYKVTKRGQDVTLRCDPISSHATLYWYQQALGQGPEFLTYFNYEAQPDKSGLPSDRFSAERPEGSISTLTIQRTEQRDSAMYRCASSLGLAGDEQFFGPGTRLTVL.

The chain joins TRBV7-8 to TRBJ2-5, with 8 bases identical to TRBD1. CDR1 is SGHVS and CDR2 is FQNEAQ in the germline V gene. The CDR3 has 16 residues. The V and J ends lost 5 bases and 3 bases, in that order; junction bases with no gene match: 11. The CDR3 DNA sequence: TGTGCCAGCAGCCCTAGGGACAGGTCGGGGGAAGAGACCCAGTACTTC. It translates to CASSPRDRSGEETQYF.

The chain combines TRBV23-1 with TRBJ1-5; no definite D call. TRBV23-1 is an ORF, with its function uncertain. Trimming left V 7 bases short and J 5 bases short, with 21 bases between. This CDR3 has 16 amino acids. CDR3 DNA: TGCGCCAGCACCCCCCAAGAGGTCAAAAGGGATCAGCCCCAGCATTTT. Its translation is CASTPQEVKRDQPQHF.

The V call is TRBV7-2, the J call TRBJ1-1; D is ambiguous. The CDR3 runs to 14 residues. Germline V gene data show CDR1 as SGHTA and CDR2 as FQGNSA. The V end was cut by 0 bases, the J end by 1 base, with 6 bases between. CDR3 loop: CASSLARENTEAFF. CDR3 coding DNA: TGTGCCAGCAGCTTAGCTCGGGAGAACACTGAAGCTTTCTTT.

The gene calls are TRBV6-1 and TRBJ1-5; D unresolved. This CDR3 comprises 13 residues. Germline V CDR1 and CDR2: MNHNS, SASEGT. The V and J ends lost 4 bases and 0 bases respectively, with 4 bases between them. Here the CDR3 reads CASSAYSNQPQHF. Written as DNA, the CDR3 is TGTGCCAGCAGTGCTTATAGCAATCAGCCCCAGCATTTT.

This clone was seen a handful of times. The chain carries TRBV7-3 and TRBJ2-1; 10 bases are a match to TRBD2. The length of the CDR3 is 15 residues. After removal of 2 bases from V and 8 bases from J, the junction contained 6 bases not matched to a gene. The germline V gene has CDR1 SGHTA and CDR2 FQGTGA. The chain's CDR3 is CASSLLLAGFDEQFF. The CDR3 region has the DNA TGTGCCAGCAGCTTACTACTAGCGGGGTTCGATGAGCAGTTCTTC.

The chain uses TRBV5-1 and TRBJ2-7, with unresolved D. The CDR3 loop spans 16 amino acids. V was pared by 2 bases and J by 0 bases, with 15 bases between. From germline, CDR1 is SGHRS and CDR2 YFSETQ. CDR3 sequence: CASSFRLDRPSYEQYF. DNA of the CDR3: TGCGCCAGCAGCTTTCGACTCGACCGGCCCTCCTACGAGCAGTACTTC. Full variable domain (rest looked up from reference TRBV5-1 and TRBJ2-7): KAGVTQTPRYLIKTRGQQVTLSCSPISGHRSVSWYQQTPGQGLQFLFEYFSETQRNKGNFPGRFSGRQFSNSRSEMNVSTLELGDSALYLCASSFRLDRPSYEQYFGPGTRLTVT.

This clone occurred a few times. The chain couples TRBV2 to TRBJ2-2; D remains ambiguous. The germline gives CDR1 SNHLY, CDR2 FYNNEI. The V gene lost 5 bases and the J gene lost 8 bases, with 6 bases spanning the gap. The CDR3 spans 11 residues. The CDR3 nucleotides read TGTGCCAGCAGTTACGGGGGGGAGCTGTTTTTT. Translation: CASSYGGELFF.

This clone showed up just a few times. CDR3 loop: CASSLHGYTF. The CDR3 nucleotides are TGTGCCAGCAGCTTACATGGCTACACCTTC. V usage is TRBV11-2 and J usage is TRBJ1-2; the D is unclear. The CDR3 spans 10 residues. Germline CDR1 reads SGHAT; CDR2 reads FQNNGV. V was pared by 2 bases and J by 6 bases, with 1 base between.

This clone was counted once. The gene calls are TRBV7-3 and TRBJ2-7, with D perhaps matching TRBD1 (6 bases). Germline V lookup: CDR1 SGHTA, CDR2 FQGTGA. Trimming stripped 2 bases from V and 2 bases from J, with 10 bases between. The CDR3 length is 14 residues. The CDR3 DNA follows: TGTGCCAGCAGCTTATCACAGGGACCCTACGAGCAGTACTTC. This encodes CASSLSQGPYEQYF. Full variable domain (outside the CDR3, taken from reference TRBV7-3 and TRBJ2-7): GAGVSQTPSNKVTEKGKYVELRCDPISGHTALYWYRQSLGQGPEFLIYFQGTGAADDSGLPNDRFFAVRPEGSVSTLKIQRTERGDSAVYLCASSLSQGPYEQYFGPGTRLTVT.

The chain recombines TRBV29-1 with TRBJ1-1; D is unclear. Trimming shortened V by 1 base and J by 0 bases, and 9 bases separated the two germline ends. There are 14 residues in the CDR3. The germline V gene has CDR1 SQVTM and CDR2 ANQGSEA. The DNA of the CDR3 is TGCAGCGTTGAAGGTTTGACGGTGAACACTGAAGCTTTCTTT. This translates into CSVEGLTVNTEAFF.

The chain carries TRBV9 and TRBJ2-3, with D possibly being TRBD1 (6 bases). Trimming took off 3 bases at V and 0 bases at J, with 8 bases between the two ends. Germline assignment: CDR1 SGDLS and CDR2 YYNGEE. This CDR3 is built from 14 residues. The CDR3 sequence: CASSGTASTDTQYF. Here the CDR3 DNA reads TGTGCCAGCAGCGGGACAGCTAGCACAGATACGCAGTATTTT.